This T cell receptor beta chain was observed in a study of early T cells in non-severe SARS-CoV-2 infection (dated by TCRdb to the early 2020s). Describing the broader study: Because TCR sequencing was done on bulk RNA from unsorted whole blood, the alpha and beta chains could not be paired. The research as a whole found: VDJdb matching was skewed toward anti-spike CD8 responses and likely underestimated virus-specific expansions, missing private and CD4 specificities.

This clonotype was recorded many times. Its antigen is still unknown. Per-nucleotide qualities are absent, and no much larger clonotype sits a single base away. This was a case-control study nested in a cohort of healthcare workers in London, UK, who had nasopharyngeal swab PCR tests and blood samples taken every week. Healthcare workers were recruited between 23 and 31 March 2020, during the week of the UK lockdown, and were followed weekly for up to 16 weeks. Library preparation was by 5' RACE. For sequencing, a NextSeq 500 was employed. Unique molecular identifiers were attached to individual cDNA molecules in the TCR library protocol so that sequencing error and PCR bias could be corrected. Both TCR alpha and beta chains were sequenced, and tight co-correlation was observed between alpha and beta sequence abundances in each sample. Concerning the study's data processing: V gene, J gene and CDR3 annotation of TCR sequences was performed with Decombinator V4. TCRs were defined as expanded if a significant change between any two time points was detected under a Poisson model with p below 0.0001. Abundances of TCRs were expressed as counts per million after normalisation to the total number of TCRs sequenced in each sample. MAIT TCRs were defined by TRAV1-2 paired with TRAJ12, TRAJ20 or TRAJ33, and iNKT TCRs by TRAV10 paired with TRAJ18. A search of VDJdb, accessed on 1 November 2021, was run for TCRs annotated to CMV, EBV and SARS-CoV-2, with TCRs annotated for multiple antigens excluded. Through fastp at Q25 and MiXCR, TCRdb rebuilt clones from the public reads, retaining in-frame beta chains. Every distinct CDR3 protein forms one entry, paired with its most common genes and DNA. The V and J calls, along with clone size, are taken from TCRdb and not from the paper's own processing. Here the sample has tens of thousands of distinct CDR3 sequences; around an eighth occur a single time. The ten top clones hold roughly 1.2% of the sample.

From V the trimming removes 6 bases and from J it removes 5 bases, while the gene matches leave 12 bases of the junction unaccounted for. As encoded in the germline V gene, CDR1 is MDHEN while CDR2 is SYDVKM. Taken from cysteine to phenylalanine, the CDR3 has 15 residues. Of all the DNA, just the CDR3 is kept, 45 bases in frame from base 1. The TCR was taken from an adult who was a healthcare worker with PCR-confirmed SARS-CoV-2 infection or an uninfected control (not recorded which). The receptor chain draws on TRBV28 and TRBJ2-7; TRBD2 lines up with 8 middle nucleotides. The material sequenced was whole blood. The bases read TGTGCCAGCAGCCCGCCGAGCGGGAGTATAAACGAGCAGTACTTC. It codes for CASSPPSGSINEQYF.